A single sample gave rise to the 9 T cell receptor beta chains below, sequenced in a study of T cell repertoires in cytomegalovirus infection. TCRdb called the reads again in MiXCR, with one record for every CDR3 protein. The data show about a million distinct CDR3 sequences, roughly 30% seen once. These receptors have no known antigen. This specimen was cultured CD8+ T cells from PBMCs, taken from culture after CMV antigen stimulation. The receptors here all came from a human donor in good health (CMV status not recorded). Some clones in this sample may be carry-over from other donors' samples.

The chain links TRBV28 to TRBJ2-7; possible D gene TRBD1, 5 bases. The CDR3 contains 14 residues. V was trimmed by 3 bases and J by 1 base, leaving 10 bases between them. Germline CDR1 reads MDHEN; CDR2 reads SYDVKM. This CDR3 is CASSLVQGSYEQYF. The CDR3 DNA is TGTGCCAGCAGTTTGGTCCAGGGTTCCTACGAGCAGTACTTC. The full variable domain, completed using reference TRBV28 and TRBJ2-7, is DVKVTQSSRYLVKRTGEKVFLECVQDMDHENMFWYRQDPGLGLRLIYFSYDVKMKEKGDIPEGYSVSREKKERFSLILESASTNQTSMYLCASSLVQGSYEQYFGPGTRLTVT.

The V gene is TRBV12-3 or TRBV12-4, the J gene TRBJ2-1; TRBD1 agrees at 9 bases. This CDR3 region has 17 residues. Trimming at V came to 5 bases and at J to 4 bases, leaving 12 bases not matched to a gene. The CDR3 spells CASSGTGGGVVYNEQFF. The CDR3 region has the DNA TGTGCCAGCAGTGGAACAGGGGGCGGAGTAGTGTACAATGAGCAGTTCTTC.

This clonotype was recorded many times. The V call is TRBV7-8, the J call TRBJ1-5; D not certain. V was trimmed by 0 bases and J by 4 bases, leaving 13 bases between them. There are 16 residues in the CDR3. Germline V CDR1 and CDR2: SGHVS, FQNEAQ. CDR3 in DNA: TGTGCCAGCAGCTTAGCTATGTGGGGAGGGAATCAGCCCCAGCATTTT. It specifies CASSLAMWGGNQPQHF.

The V and J genes are TRBV10-3 and TRBJ2-5; 8 bases map to TRBD1. V lost 0 bases to trimming and J lost 4 bases; unmatched junction nucleotides: 7. The CDR3 totals 16 residues. Germline V gene sequence: CDR1 ENHRY, CDR2 SYGVKD. The CDR3 spells CAISESFGQGRETQYF. In DNA, the CDR3 is TGTGCCATCAGTGAGTCCTTTGGACAGGGACGAGAGACCCAGTACTTC.

This clonotype was seen more than once but under ten times. The gene calls are TRBV7-9 and TRBJ1-1; 9 bases match TRBD1. Per germline, CDR1 SEHNR and CDR2 FQNEAQ (reference sequence). V was pared by 6 bases and J by 0 bases, with 17 bases of the junction left unmatched. The CDR3 covers 19 residues. CDR3 coding DNA: TGTGCCAGCAGTTCCAAGGTCCGGACAGGGGACTCCATGAACACTGAAGCTTTCTTT. Amino acid sequence: CASSSKVRTGDSMNTEAFF.

The J gene is TRBJ1-5, the V gene TRBV4-2; TRBD1 aligns across 9 bases. The length of the CDR3 is 17 residues. V gave up 1 base and J gave up 3 bases; unmatched junction bases: 7. The germline V gene has CDR1 LGHNA and CDR2 YNFKEQ. The CDR3 is CASSQVEQGAFNQPQHF. The CDR3 DNA is TGTGCCAGCAGCCAAGTCGAACAGGGGGCTTTCAATCAGCCCCAGCATTTT.

This clonotype was seen many times. The V gene is TRBV7-8, the J gene TRBJ2-7; possible D gene TRBD2, 6 bases. Germline assignment: CDR1 SGHVS and CDR2 FQNEAQ. V was shortened by 3 bases and J by 0 bases, with 12 bases between the two germline ends. The CDR3 is 15 amino acids. CDR3 residues: CASSFGAGSSYEQYV. The CDR3 nucleotides are TGTGCCAGCAGCTTCGGTGCGGGGAGCTCCTACGAGCAGTACGTC.

This clonotype was seen a few times. This chain joins TRBV4-1 and TRBJ1-6; 9 bases align to TRBD1. V was pared by 0 bases and J by 3 bases, with 6 bases of the junction left unmatched. CDR3 length: 18 amino acids. In germline, CDR1 is MGHRA, CDR2 YSYEKL. The CDR3, as DNA: TGCGCCAGCAGCCAAGAGGGACAGGGACCCTACTATAATTCACCCCTCCACTTT. This translates into CASSQEGQGPYYNSPLHF.

The chain links TRBV7-9 to TRBJ2-7, with TRBD1 matching 7 bases. The CDR3 spans 15 residues. Looked up from germline, CDR1 is SEHNR and CDR2 is FQNEAQ (reference sequence). The J segment lost 2 bases and the V segment lost 4 bases, leaving 8 bases of the junction unmatched. For the CDR3, the DNA is TGTGCCAGCAGCTCCACAGACAGGGATCCCTACGAGCAGTACTTC. Its protein product is CASSSTDRDPYEQYF.